The T cell receptor (beta chain) under discussion was sequenced for a study of shared clonotypes between healthy human individuals. The overall study: Each donor's CD8 memory used one plate, CD8 naive two, each CD4 subset three. Study-level points and caveats: Sorted-subset samples were not fully sequenced, rarefaction indicated. The small donor group covered limited genetic and exposure diversity.

As concerns this clone: Its antigen remains unknown.

The germline CDR1 and CDR2 sequences are MNHEY and SVGAGI. Trimming took off 7 bases at V and 0 bases at J, with 16 bases between the two ends. This CDR3 contains 15 residues. Positive CCR7 selection of CD45RO-negative cells yielded the naive CD8 cells, and terminally differentiated effector memory CD45RA+ cells were excluded. The data were produced by immunoSEQ multiplex PCR, yet TCRdb's version contains in-frame clones alone and is incomplete. The sample yields millions of clones, about 94% seen once. The TCR sequence derives from a young man in good health. The material sequenced was naive CD8+ T cells sorted from blood. V usage is TRBV6-5 and J usage is TRBJ2-7; D is possibly TRBD1 (6 bases). DNA for the CDR3: TGTGCCAGCACTTCACAGGGCCCCGTCTCCTACGAGCAGTACTTC. As protein: CASTSQGPVSYEQYF.